This TCR beta chain was recorded in a study of CD8+ T cells in alopecia areata. The CDR3 covers 15 residues. Trimming pared 3 bases from V and 1 base from J, leaving 15 bases between. CDR1 is SQVTM and CDR2 is ANQGSEA in the germline V gene. This clone has just a few counts. RNA extraction was followed by reverse transcription into cDNA, which acted as the sequencing template. Profiled with immunoSEQ multiplex PCR; TCRdb holds only in-frame clones, not every one. The data hold approximately 89,000 clones, with 51% observed a single time. The material sequenced was NKG2D-high CD8+ T cells sorted from blood. The clonotype was recovered from a human donor with alopecia areata. The gene calls are TRBV29-1 and TRBJ2-5; possible D gene TRBD1, 6 bases. The CDR3 sequence is CSVDSLAGVQETQYF. The DNA for the CDR3 is TGCAGCGTTGATTCGTTGGCAGGGGTCCAAGAGACCCAGTACTTC.